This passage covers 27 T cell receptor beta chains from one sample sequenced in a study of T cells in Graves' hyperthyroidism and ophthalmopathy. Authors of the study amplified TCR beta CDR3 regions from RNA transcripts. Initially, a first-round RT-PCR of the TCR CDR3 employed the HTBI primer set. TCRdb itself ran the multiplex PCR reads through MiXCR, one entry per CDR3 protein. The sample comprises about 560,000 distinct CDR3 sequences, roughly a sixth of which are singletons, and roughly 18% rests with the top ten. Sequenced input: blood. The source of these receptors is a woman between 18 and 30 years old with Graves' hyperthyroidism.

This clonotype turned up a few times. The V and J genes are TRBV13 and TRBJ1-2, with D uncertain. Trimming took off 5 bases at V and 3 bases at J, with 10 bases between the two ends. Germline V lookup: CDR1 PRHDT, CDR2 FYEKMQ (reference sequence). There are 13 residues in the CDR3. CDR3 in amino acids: CASSKPRDYGYTF. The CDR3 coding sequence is TGTGCCAGCAGCAAGCCTCGGGACTATGGCTACACCTTC.

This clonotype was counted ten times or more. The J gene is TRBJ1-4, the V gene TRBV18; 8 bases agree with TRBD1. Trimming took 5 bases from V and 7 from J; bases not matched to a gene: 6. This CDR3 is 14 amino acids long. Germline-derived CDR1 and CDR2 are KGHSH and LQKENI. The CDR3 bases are TGTGCCAGCTCAACGCAGGGGGCGGGTGAAAAACTGTTTTTT. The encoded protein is CASSTQGAGEKLFF.

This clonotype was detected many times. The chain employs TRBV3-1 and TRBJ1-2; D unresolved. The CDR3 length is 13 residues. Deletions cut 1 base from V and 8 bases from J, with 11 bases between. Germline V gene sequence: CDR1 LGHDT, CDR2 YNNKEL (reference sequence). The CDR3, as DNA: TGTGCCAGCAGCCAAGGCGGTTCAGAGGGCTACACCTTC. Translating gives CASSQGGSEGYTF.

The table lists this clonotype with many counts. CDR3 protein: CSAERWNEQFF. The CDR3 DNA reads TGCAGTGCTGAGAGATGGAATGAGCAGTTCTTC. This chain connects TRBV20-1 to TRBJ2-1; D is uncertain. V dropped 5 bases and J dropped 7 bases, with 9 bases sitting between them. Germline V gives CDR1 DFQATT, CDR2 SNEGSKA (reference sequence). This CDR3 is 11 amino acids long.

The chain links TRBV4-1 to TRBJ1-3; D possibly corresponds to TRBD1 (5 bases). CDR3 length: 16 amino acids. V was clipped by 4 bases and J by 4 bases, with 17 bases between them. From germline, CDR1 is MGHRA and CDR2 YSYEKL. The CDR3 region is CASSLGQGDPGNTIYF. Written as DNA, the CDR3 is TGCGCCAGCAGCCTGGGGCAGGGAGATCCCGGAAACACCATATATTTT.

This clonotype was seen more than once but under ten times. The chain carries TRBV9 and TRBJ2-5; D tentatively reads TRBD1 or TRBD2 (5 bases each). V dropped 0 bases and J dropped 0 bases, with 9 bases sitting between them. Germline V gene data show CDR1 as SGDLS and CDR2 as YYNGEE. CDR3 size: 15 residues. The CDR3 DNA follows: TGTGCCAGCAGCGTAGACGGGACGTACCAAGAGACCCAGTACTTC. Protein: CASSVDGTYQETQYF.

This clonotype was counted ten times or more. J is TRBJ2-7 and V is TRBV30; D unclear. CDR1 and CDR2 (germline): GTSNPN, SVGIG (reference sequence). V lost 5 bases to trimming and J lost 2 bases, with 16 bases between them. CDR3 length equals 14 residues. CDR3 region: CAWGSLGQPYEQYF. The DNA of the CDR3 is TGTGCCTGGGGATCCCTAGGTCAACCCTACGAGCAGTACTTC.

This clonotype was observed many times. CDR3 in DNA: TGTGCTAGTGGTTTGGTAAAGGCTAGCGGACTGCAAAATGAGCAGTTCTTC. Translated, it gives CASGLVKASGLQNEQFF. V and J are TRBV12-5 and TRBJ2-1, with 7 nucleotides matching TRBD2. Germline V lookup: CDR1 LGHNT, CDR2 FRNRAP. This CDR3 contains 17 residues. With 0 bases clipped from V and 7 bases from J, the junction kept 12 bases outside the gene matches. Variable domain in full (rest from reference TRBV12-5 and TRBJ2-1): DARVTQTPRHKVTEMGQEVTMRCQPILGHNTVFWYRQTMMQGLELLAYFRNRAPLDDSGMPKDRFSAEMPDATLATLKIQPSEPRDSAVYFCASGLVKASGLQNEQFFGPGTRLTVL.

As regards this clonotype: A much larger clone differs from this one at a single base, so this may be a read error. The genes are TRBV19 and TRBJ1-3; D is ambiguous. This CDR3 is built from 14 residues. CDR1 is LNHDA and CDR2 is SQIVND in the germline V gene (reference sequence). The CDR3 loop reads CASRDSSSGNTMYF. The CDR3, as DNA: TGTGCCAGTAGGGACTCTAGCTCTGGAAACACCATGTATTTT.

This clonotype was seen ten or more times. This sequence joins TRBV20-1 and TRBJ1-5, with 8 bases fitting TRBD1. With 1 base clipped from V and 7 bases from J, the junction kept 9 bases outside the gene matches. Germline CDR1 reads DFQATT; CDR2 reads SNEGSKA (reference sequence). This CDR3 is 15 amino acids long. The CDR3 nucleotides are TGCAGTGCTAGAGCCCTGACAGGGGTGGAGCAGCCCCAGCATTTT. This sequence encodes CSARALTGVEQPQHF.

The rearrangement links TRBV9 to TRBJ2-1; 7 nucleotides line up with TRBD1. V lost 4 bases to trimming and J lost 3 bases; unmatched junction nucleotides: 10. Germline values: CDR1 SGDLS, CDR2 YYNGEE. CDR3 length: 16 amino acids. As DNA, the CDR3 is TGTGCCAGCAGCCCCGGGACAGAGGGGCTCTACAATGAGCAGTTCTTC. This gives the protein CASSPGTEGLYNEQFF.

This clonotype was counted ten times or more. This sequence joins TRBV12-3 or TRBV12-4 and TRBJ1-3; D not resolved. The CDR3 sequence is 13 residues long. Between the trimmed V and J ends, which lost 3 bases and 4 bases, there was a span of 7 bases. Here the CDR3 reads CASSFRGGNTIYF. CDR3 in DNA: TGTGCCAGCAGTTTTCGCGGGGGAAACACCATATATTTT.

In DNA, the CDR3 is TGTGCCATTCAGGAGATCACTGAAGCTTTCTTT. Protein sequence: CAIQEITEAFF. The chain links TRBV19 to TRBJ1-1; unclear D gene. The CDR3 sequence is 11 residues long. Trimming stripped 10 bases from V and 4 bases from J, with 10 bases between. The germline CDR1 and CDR2 sequences are LNHDA and SQIVND (reference sequence).

Written as DNA, the CDR3 is TGTGCCAGCAGCTTAGGGGGGAACGGGAACAATGAGCAGTTCTTC. Protein sequence: CASSLGGNGNNEQFF. The gene calls are TRBV7-2 and TRBJ2-1; D may be TRBD1 or TRBD2 (5 bases each). V gave up 1 base and J gave up 5 bases, with 12 bases separating them. Germline V gives CDR1 SGHTA, CDR2 FQGNSA. CDR3 length: 15 residues.

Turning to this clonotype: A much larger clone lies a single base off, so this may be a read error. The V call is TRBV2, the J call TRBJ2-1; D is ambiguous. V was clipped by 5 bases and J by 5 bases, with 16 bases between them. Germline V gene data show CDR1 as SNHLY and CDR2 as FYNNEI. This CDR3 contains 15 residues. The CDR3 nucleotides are TGTGCCAGCAGTCGCCTAGTGGGATGGAACAATGAGCAGTTCTTC. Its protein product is CASSRLVGWNNEQFF.

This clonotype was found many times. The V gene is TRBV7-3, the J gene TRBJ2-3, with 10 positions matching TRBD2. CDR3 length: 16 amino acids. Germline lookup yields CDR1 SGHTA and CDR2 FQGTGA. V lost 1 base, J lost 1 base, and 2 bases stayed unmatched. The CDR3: CASSLILAGGTDTQYF. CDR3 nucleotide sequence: TGTGCCAGCAGCTTAATCCTAGCGGGGGGCACAGATACGCAGTATTTT.

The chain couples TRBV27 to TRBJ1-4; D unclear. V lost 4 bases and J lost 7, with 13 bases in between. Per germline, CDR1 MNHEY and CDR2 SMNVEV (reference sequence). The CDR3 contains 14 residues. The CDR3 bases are TGTGCCAGCAGTTCGGGAGAGGCTTTTGAAAAACTGTTTTTT. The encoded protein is CASSSGEAFEKLFF.

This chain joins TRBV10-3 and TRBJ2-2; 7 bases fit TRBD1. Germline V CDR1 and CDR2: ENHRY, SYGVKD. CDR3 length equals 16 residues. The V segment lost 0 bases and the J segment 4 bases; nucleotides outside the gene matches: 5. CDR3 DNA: TGTGCCATCAGTGAGTCCTCGACAGGGAGCACCGGGGAGCTGTTTTTT. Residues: CAISESSTGSTGELFF.

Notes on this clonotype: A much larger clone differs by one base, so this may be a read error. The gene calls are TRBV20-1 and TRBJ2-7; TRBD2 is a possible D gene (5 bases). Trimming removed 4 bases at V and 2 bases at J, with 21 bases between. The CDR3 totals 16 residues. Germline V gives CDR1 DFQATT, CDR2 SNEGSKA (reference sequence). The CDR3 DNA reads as TGCAGTGCTACCCTGAGTGAGGGATCAACCCCCTACGAGCAGTACTTC. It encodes CSATLSEGSTPYEQYF.

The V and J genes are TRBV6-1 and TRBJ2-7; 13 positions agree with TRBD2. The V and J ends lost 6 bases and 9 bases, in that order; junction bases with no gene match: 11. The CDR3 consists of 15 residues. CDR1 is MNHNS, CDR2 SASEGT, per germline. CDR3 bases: TGTGCCAGCAGCCGCACTAGCGGGGGGGCTACGGGGCAGTACTTC. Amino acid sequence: CASSRTSGGATGQYF.

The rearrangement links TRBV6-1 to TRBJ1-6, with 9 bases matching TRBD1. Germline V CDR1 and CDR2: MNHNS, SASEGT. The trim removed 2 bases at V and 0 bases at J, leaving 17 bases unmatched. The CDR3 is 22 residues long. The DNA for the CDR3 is TGTGCCAGCAGTGAATTACCCGGGACAGGGAAAGGCCTGAGCTCCTATAATTCACCCCTCCACTTT. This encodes CASSELPGTGKGLSSYNSPLHF.

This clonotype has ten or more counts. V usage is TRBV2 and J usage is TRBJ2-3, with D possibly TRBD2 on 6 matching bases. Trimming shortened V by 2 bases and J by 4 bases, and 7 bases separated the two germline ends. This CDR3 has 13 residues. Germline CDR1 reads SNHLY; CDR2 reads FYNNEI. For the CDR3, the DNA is TGTGCCAGCAGTGAATCGGGGGCAGATACGCAGTATTTT. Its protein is CASSESGADTQYF.

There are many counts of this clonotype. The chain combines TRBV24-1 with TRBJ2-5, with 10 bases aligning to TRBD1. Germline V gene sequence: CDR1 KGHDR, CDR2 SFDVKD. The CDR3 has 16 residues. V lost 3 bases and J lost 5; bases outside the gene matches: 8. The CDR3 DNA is TGTGCCACCAGTGATGACAGGGGGCGTTCACGGGAGACCCAGTACTTC. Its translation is CATSDDRGRSRETQYF.

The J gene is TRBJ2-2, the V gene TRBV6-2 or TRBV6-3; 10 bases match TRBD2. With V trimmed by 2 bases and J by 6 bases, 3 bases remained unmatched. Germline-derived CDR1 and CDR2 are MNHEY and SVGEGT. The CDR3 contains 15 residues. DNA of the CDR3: TGTGCCAGCAGTTACCAGCTAGCGGGAGCCGGGGAGCTGTTTTTT. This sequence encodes CASSYQLAGAGELFF.

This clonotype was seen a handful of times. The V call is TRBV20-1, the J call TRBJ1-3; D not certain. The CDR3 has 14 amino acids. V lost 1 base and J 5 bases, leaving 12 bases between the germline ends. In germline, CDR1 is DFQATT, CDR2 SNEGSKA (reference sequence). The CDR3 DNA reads TGCAGTGCTAGAGCTGGTAAAGGAAGAAACACCATATATTTT. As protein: CSARAGKGRNTIYF.

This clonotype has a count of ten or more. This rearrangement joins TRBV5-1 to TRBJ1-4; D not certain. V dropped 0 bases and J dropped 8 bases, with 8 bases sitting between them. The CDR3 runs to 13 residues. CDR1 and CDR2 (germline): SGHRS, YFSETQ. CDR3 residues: CASSLGVEEKLFF. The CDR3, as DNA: TGCGCCAGCAGCTTGGGTGTTGAGGAAAAACTGTTTTTT.

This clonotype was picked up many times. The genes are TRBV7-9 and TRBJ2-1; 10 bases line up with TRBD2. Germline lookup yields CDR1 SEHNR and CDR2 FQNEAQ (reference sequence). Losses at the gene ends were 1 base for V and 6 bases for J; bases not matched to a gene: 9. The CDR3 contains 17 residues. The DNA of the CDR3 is TGTGCCAGCAGCTTAGGGGGTCTAGCGGGGGACTCCAATGAGCAGTTCTTC. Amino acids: CASSLGGLAGDSNEQFF.